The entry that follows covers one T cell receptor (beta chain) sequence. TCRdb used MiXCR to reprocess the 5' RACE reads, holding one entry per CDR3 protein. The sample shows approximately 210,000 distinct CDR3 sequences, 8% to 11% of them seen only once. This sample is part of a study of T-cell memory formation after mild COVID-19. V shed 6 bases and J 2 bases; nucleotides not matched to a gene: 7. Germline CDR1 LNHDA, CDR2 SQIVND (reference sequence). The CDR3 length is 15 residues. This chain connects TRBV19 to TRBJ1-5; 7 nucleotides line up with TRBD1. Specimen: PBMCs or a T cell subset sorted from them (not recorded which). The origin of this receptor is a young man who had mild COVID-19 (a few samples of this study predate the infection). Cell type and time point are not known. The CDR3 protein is CASRRDSYGNQPQHF. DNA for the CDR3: TGTGCCAGTAGGAGGGACAGTTACGGCAATCAGCCCCAGCATTTT.